One and the same sample provided the 28 T cell receptor beta chains below, sequenced in a study of CD8 T cells in ankylosing spondylitis. TCRdb re-called the 5' RACE reads with MiXCR, one entry per CDR3 protein. The data show about 360,000 distinct CDR3 sequences, with approximately 22% seen just once and approximately 14% held by the top ten. The specimen was blood, either unsorted or a sorted T cell fraction (not recorded which). The receptor source for this set is a male donor with ankylosing spondylitis or in good health (not recorded which).

This clonotype occurred a few times. This rearrangement joins TRBV7-8 to TRBJ2-3; no firm D call. Germline V gene sequence: CDR1 SGHVS, CDR2 FQNEAQ. V gave up 4 bases and J gave up 5 bases, with 10 bases separating them. The CDR3 has 13 residues. The CDR3 DNA is TGTGCCAGCAGCTGGCTAGTTGGAGATACGCAGTATTTT. Protein product: CASSWLVGDTQYF. The complete variable domain, with remaining parts taken from reference TRBV7-8 and TRBJ2-3, reads GAGVSQSPRYKVAKRGQDVALRCDPISGHVSLFWYQQALGQGPEFLTYFQNEAQLDKSGLPSDRFFAERPEGSVSTLKIQRTQQEDSAVYLCASSWLVGDTQYFGPGTRLTVL.

In its sample, this clonotype was seen a few times. In DNA, the CDR3 is TGTGCCAGCAGTCAGGGGGCTAGCGGGGGGCCGTACAATGAGCAGTTCTTC. Amino acids: CASSQGASGGPYNEQFF. The rearrangement links TRBV12-3 or TRBV12-4 to TRBJ2-1; 11 bases match TRBD2. J gave up 4 bases and V 5 bases, and 10 bases lay outside the gene matches. CDR3 size: 17 residues.

The V gene is TRBV12-3 or TRBV12-4, the J gene TRBJ2-7; the D gene is possibly TRBD1 (5 bases). Trimming took 6 bases from V and 1 from J, leaving 7 bases between them. The CDR3 extends over 12 amino acids. CDR3 sequence: CASSRVSYEQYF. In DNA form, the CDR3 reads TGTGCCAGCAGCAGGGTATCCTACGAGCAGTACTTC.

This sequence joins TRBV4-1 and TRBJ2-7; no definite D call. This CDR3 region has 13 residues. V was cut by 4 bases and J by 6 bases, with 13 bases left in between. CDR1 MGHRA and CDR2 YSYEKL come from the germline V gene. The CDR3 DNA sequence: TGCGCCAGCAGCCCCCAAGCAAGGAGCGAGCAGTACTTC. Its protein is CASSPQARSEQYF.

This clonotype was recorded many times. For the CDR3, the DNA is TGCAGTGCTGGGGACAGGGCTGACTCTGACTATGGCTACACCTTC. Protein: CSAGDRADSDYGYTF. The chain is built from TRBV20-1 and TRBJ1-2; TRBD1 matches 9 bases. V gave up 5 bases and J gave up 3 bases; unmatched junction bases: 10. CDR3 length equals 15 residues. Germline CDR1 is DFQATT and CDR2 is SNEGSKA (reference sequence).

The rearrangement uses TRBV20-1 and TRBJ2-4; D is possibly TRBD2 (6 bases). Germline V CDR1 and CDR2: DFQATT, SNEGSKA (reference sequence). This CDR3 comprises 16 residues. Deletions cut 0 bases from V and 0 bases from J, with 12 bases between. The CDR3 DNA reads as TGCAGTGCTAGAGATCTTCGGCGGGAAGCCAAAAACATTCAGTACTTC. Translation: CSARDLRREAKNIQYF.

In this sample, this clonotype turned up a few times. The CDR3 bases are TGTGCCAGCAGCCCCATAGGGGAGGCGAGGGAGACCCAGTACTTC. It encodes CASSPIGEARETQYF. V usage is TRBV12-3 or TRBV12-4 and J usage is TRBJ2-5; D is possibly TRBD2 (6 bases). V was trimmed by 6 bases and J by 5 bases, leaving 19 bases between them. This CDR3 has 15 residues.

J is TRBJ2-1 and V is TRBV20-1; the match to TRBD2 covers 11 bases. The CDR3 covers 15 residues. The germline V gene encodes CDR1 DFQATT and CDR2 SNEGSKA (reference sequence). V dropped 0 bases and J dropped 2; count of bases not matched to a gene: 0. In DNA, the CDR3 is TGCAGTGCTAGAGAACTAGCGGGGGCCTACAATGAGCAGTTCTTC. It yields the protein CSARELAGAYNEQFF.

This clonotype was seen a few times. The rearrangement links TRBV7-2 to TRBJ1-1; 7 positions match TRBD1. The CDR3 contains 14 residues. Trimming cost V 2 bases and J 0 bases; bases outside gene matches: 0. Germline CDR1 SGHTA, CDR2 FQGNSA. The chain's CDR3 is CASSLTGVNTEAFF. CDR3 in DNA: TGTGCCAGCAGCTTAACAGGGGTGAACACTGAAGCTTTCTTT.

The chain has TRBV9 and TRBJ2-7; 9 nucleotides match TRBD1. The CDR3 runs to 16 residues. J was trimmed by 6 bases and V by 0 bases; bases with no gene match: 10. Germline CDR1 SGDLS, CDR2 YYNGEE. The CDR3 sequence is CASSVDTGGVLGEQYF. The CDR3 bases are TGTGCCAGCAGCGTAGATACAGGGGGCGTGTTGGGCGAGCAGTACTTC.

This chain uses TRBV20-1 with TRBJ2-7; D gene ambiguous. V lost 0 bases, J lost 4 bases, and 4 bases lay in between. This CDR3 contains 11 residues. Per germline, CDR1 DFQATT and CDR2 SNEGSKA (reference sequence). The CDR3 nucleotides are TGCAGTGCTAGAGATGTGTACGAGCAGTACTTC. Translated: CSARDVYEQYF.

This rearrangement joins TRBV20-1 to TRBJ2-7, with a tentative D call TRBD2 (7 bases). V was trimmed by 0 bases and J by 0 bases, leaving 12 bases between them. The CDR3 covers 15 residues. Germline values: CDR1 DFQATT, CDR2 SNEGSKA (reference sequence). The CDR3 protein is CSARDGEGDSYEQYF. The CDR3, as DNA: TGCAGTGCTAGAGATGGGGAGGGGGACTCCTACGAGCAGTACTTC.

The sample holds a few counts of this clonotype. The chain joins TRBV29-1 to TRBJ1-2; D may be TRBD1 (5 bases). V was cut by 5 bases and J by 7 bases, with 14 bases left in between. Looked up from germline, CDR1 is SQVTM and CDR2 is ANQGSEA. CDR3 length: 12 residues. This CDR3 reads CSVLGELGGYTF. CDR3 DNA sequence: TGCAGCGTTTTAGGGGAGTTGGGTGGCTACACCTTC.

This clonotype was detected only a few times. The chain carries TRBV29-1 and TRBJ2-7, with a possible D match to TRBD2 (6 bases). CDR1 is SQVTM, CDR2 ANQGSEA, per germline. The CDR3 contains 11 residues. The V gene lost 6 bases and the J gene lost 3 bases, with 9 bases spanning the gap. The CDR3 coding sequence is TGCAGCGTGAGGGACTTCTACGAGCAGTACTTC. It is translated as CSVRDFYEQYF.

The rearrangement links TRBV7-9 to TRBJ2-1; D remains unclear. This CDR3 region has 17 residues. V was pared by 1 base and J by 0 bases, with 13 bases between. In germline, CDR1 is SEHNR, CDR2 FQNEAQ (reference sequence). The CDR3 spells CASSLVREWSSYNEQFF. CDR3 coding DNA: TGTGCCAGCAGCTTAGTAAGGGAATGGAGCTCCTACAATGAGCAGTTCTTC.

The chain combines TRBV4-1 with TRBJ2-7, with a possible D match to TRBD1 (7 bases). Trimming shortened V by 4 bases and J by 3 bases, and 16 bases separated the two germline ends. Germline V CDR1 and CDR2: MGHRA, YSYEKL. This CDR3 is built from 15 residues. The CDR3 loop is CASSPPLRDSYEQYF. CDR3 nucleotides: TGCGCCAGCAGCCCCCCGTTGCGGGACAGCTACGAGCAGTACTTC.

The genes are TRBV28 and TRBJ2-5; TRBD2 agrees at 11 bases. This CDR3 region has 16 residues. Unmatched junction bases numbered 7, after V lost 6 bases and J lost 1 base. Germline CDR1 and CDR2: MDHEN and SYDVKM. CDR3 coding DNA: TGTGCCAGCAGCCCTCGACTAGCGGGGAGCCAAGAGACCCAGTACTTC. This sequence encodes CASSPRLAGSQETQYF.

The chain links TRBV4-1 to TRBJ1-1, with D perhaps matching TRBD1 (6 bases). CDR3 length equals 12 residues. V lost 2 bases, J lost 8 bases, and 9 bases lay in between. Per germline, CDR1 MGHRA and CDR2 YSYEKL. The CDR3 DNA is TGCGCCAGCAGCCAAAAGGGGGTAGAAGCTTTCTTT. Translating gives CASSQKGVEAFF.

The CDR3 here is CSVATIGELFF. CDR3 nucleotides: TGCAGCGTTGCCACGATCGGGGAGCTGTTTTTT. The chain carries TRBV29-1 and TRBJ2-2; D is unresolved. The CDR3 runs 11 residues. Germline CDR1 SQVTM, CDR2 ANQGSEA. Trimming took off 4 bases at V and 7 bases at J, with 7 bases between the two ends.

The gene calls are TRBV27 and TRBJ2-2, with 11 nucleotides matching TRBD1. The V gene end was trimmed by 6 bases and the J gene end by 15 bases; junction bases not matched to a gene: 15. The CDR3 extends over 15 amino acids. Germline CDR1 reads MNHEY; CDR2 reads SMNVEV (reference sequence). The chain's CDR3 is CASSLFPGQGDSLFF. CDR3 nucleotides: TGTGCCAGCAGCCTATTTCCGGGACAGGGGGATTCGTTGTTTTTT.

The V call is TRBV20-1, the J call TRBJ2-3, with D possibly TRBD1 on 6 matching bases. This CDR3 is 14 amino acids long. V lost 6 bases to trimming and J lost 7 bases, with 20 bases between them. The germline CDR1 and CDR2 sequences are DFQATT and SNEGSKA (reference sequence). The CDR3: CSAPGTPERHTQYF. CDR3 DNA sequence: TGCAGTGCCCCCGGGACACCAGAAAGGCATACGCAGTATTTT.

This clonotype was observed a handful of times. V is TRBV29-1 and J is TRBJ1-2; 10 nucleotides match TRBD1. CDR3 length: 17 residues. The trim removed 1 base at V and 0 bases at J, leaving 8 bases unmatched. Per germline, CDR1 SQVTM and CDR2 ANQGSEA. CDR3 DNA: TGCAGCGTTGAAGTTGGACAGGGGGTCTTAGCTAACTATGGCTACACCTTC. This sequence encodes CSVEVGQGVLANYGYTF. Filled out from reference TRBV29-1 and TRBJ1-2, the complete variable domain reads SAVISQKPSRDICQRGTSLTIQCQVDSQVTMMFWYRQQPGQSLTLIATANQGSEATYESGFVIDKFPISRPNLTFSTLTVSNMSPEDSSIYLCSVEVGQGVLANYGYTFGSGTRLTVV.

There are a few counts of this clonotype. J is TRBJ1-2 and V is TRBV15; D not certain. CDR1 and CDR2 (germline): LNHNV, YYDKDF (reference sequence). The V end lost 2 bases, the J end lost 8 bases, and 21 bases lay between the germline ends. The CDR3 is made up of 16 amino acids. The CDR3 loop reads CATSRRASSHPWGYTF. The DNA for the CDR3 is TGTGCCACCAGCAGAAGGGCGTCGAGTCACCCTTGGGGCTACACCTTC.

The rearrangement joins TRBV11-2 to TRBJ2-7, with D unclear. The CDR3 length is 12 residues. V was trimmed by 5 bases and J by 2 bases, leaving 7 bases between them. Germline CDR1 reads SGHAT; CDR2 reads FQNNGV. The chain's CDR3 is CASSRPPYEQYF. The CDR3 DNA reads TGTGCCAGCAGCCGGCCCCCCTACGAGCAGTACTTC.

This clonotype was seen a few times. V gene TRBV18 combines with J gene TRBJ2-5; D perhaps matches TRBD1 (6 bases). V was clipped by 1 base and J by 9 bases, with 15 bases between them. The CDR3 sequence is 14 residues long. Germline CDR1 reads KGHSH; CDR2 reads LQKENI. The CDR3 bases are TGTGCCAGCTCACCACTGGAAGGACAGCCACCCCAGTACTTC. This gives the protein CASSPLEGQPPQYF. Complete variable domain (other parts from reference TRBV18 and TRBJ2-5): NAGVMQNPRHLVRRRGQEARLRCSPMKGHSHVYWYRQLPEEGLKFMVYLQKENIIDESGMPKERFSAEFPKEGPSILRIQQVVRGDSAAYFCASSPLEGQPPQYFGPGTRLLVL.

The V call is TRBV5-1, the J call TRBJ2-2, with no clear D. V lost 5 bases and J 1 base, leaving 18 bases between the germline ends. This CDR3 has 17 amino acids. CDR1 SGHRS and CDR2 YFSETQ come from the germline V gene. The CDR3 DNA reads as TGCGCCAGCAGTATTGATACGATCCCCGGGAACACCGGGGAGCTGTTTTTT. Protein product: CASSIDTIPGNTGELFF.

CDR3 amino acids: CASSLGAGLSGANVLTF. CDR3 sequence (DNA): TGTGCCAGCAGTTTAGGAGCGGGCCTCTCTGGGGCCAACGTCCTGACTTTC. This sequence joins TRBV12-3 or TRBV12-4 and TRBJ2-6; perhaps TRBD2 as D (6 bases). Trimming removed 1 base from V and 0 bases from J, with 10 bases in between. CDR3 size: 17 residues.

The rearrangement links TRBV11-2 to TRBJ2-5; unclear D gene. CDR1 is SGHAT and CDR2 is FQNNGV in the germline V gene. This CDR3 contains 11 residues. With 5 bases removed from V and 5 bases from J, the gap between germline ends came to 6 bases. The CDR3 is CASSGMETQYF. CDR3 bases: TGTGCCAGCAGCGGCATGGAGACCCAGTACTTC.